One T cell receptor beta chain is described in this entry. This clonotype has just a few counts. Its antigen target is currently unknown. No per-base quality is available; no much larger clone lies one base away. This specimen comes from a study of blood T cells in healthy people across ages (dated by TCRdb to about 2015). About the full investigation: In model experiments, template switching captured about one uniquely barcoded TCR beta cDNA molecule for every two T cells. To track age-related changes in TCR beta repertoire diversity, the study relied on deep sequencing normalized with unique cDNA molecular identifiers. The donors were divided into four age groups: young (average approximately 17 years), middle-aged (approximately 41), aged (approximately 62) and long-lived (about 90). To avoid experimental bias, donors of different ages were spread randomly across the sequencing lanes. For two donors (one aged 18 to 30 and one aged 80 or older), the study analyzed two additional independent replicas of 1 million unique cDNA reads from the same blood draw.

The library was prepared using 5' RACE. Reads for this sample came from an Illumina HiSeq 2500. A second PCR of about 6 to 12 cycles was run with a J-beta primer mix and a sample-barcoded 5' primer. A unique molecular identifier was introduced onto each TCR beta cDNA molecule by a template-switch 5' adaptor carrying 12 random nucleotides. At least 2.5 million CDR3-containing paired-end reads were obtained from each sample. First-strand cDNA synthesis was performed from all RNA using the Mint cDNA synthesis kit, with priming by a TRBC-specific oligonucleotide. After uracil-DNA glycosylase treatment, a first 18-cycle PCR used universal primers M1SS and BC2_uni_R on all cDNA. Per the authors' processing: Normalization of each sample was performed by random selection of 1 million high-quality reads, each carrying a distinct molecular identifier. Reads sharing molecular identifiers were discarded rather than binned into consensus sequences. CDR3 identification, clonotype clustering and error correction used MiTCR with a Q25 quality threshold and the strictest error-elimination algorithm. Lower-bound total TCR beta diversity was estimated with a nonparametric unseen species model using Euler transformation. The raw public data were reprocessed by TCRdb itself: fastp quality trimming at Q25, MiXCR clonotype calling, in-frame beta chains only. Every distinct CDR3 protein forms one entry, paired with its most common genes and DNA. TCRdb, not the original authors, processed these V and J calls. The table for this sample lists about a million distinct CDR3 sequences; under 40% of them were counted only once. The leading ten clones occupy around 14% of the sample.

The donors were roughly 40 Caucasian individuals from Russia, aged roughly 6 to 100 years, who were systemically healthy. Each donor gave 8 to 10 milliliters of peripheral blood, drawn into EDTA-treated Vacutainer tubes. Ficoll-Paque density-gradient centrifugation was used to isolate PBMCs, with at least 7 million per sample. Trizol reagent was used to extract total RNA from the PBMCs, yielding at least 5 micrograms per sample. For every donor, an aliquot of PBMCs went through flow cytometry to measure the percentages of naive CD45RAhigh/CD27high T cells. Between the V and J ends, shortened by 1 base and 8 bases respectively, the junction contains 14 bases. CDR1 SEHNR and CDR2 FQNEAQ are derived from the germline V gene (reference sequence). Spanning cysteine to phenylalanine, the CDR3 consists of 15 amino acids. Only the CDR3 part of the read is kept: 45 bases, read in frame from the first base.

Here is what the overall study found, with its caveats: The percentage of naive T cells measured by flow cytometry correlated strongly with observed TCR beta diversity. Estimates of total diversity based on one million sequenced T cells were regarded as lower bounds and as underestimates. Observed TCR beta diversity per million T cells fell roughly linearly with age, and a significant reduction was already apparent by age roughly 40. The CMV infection status of donors was not known, potentially confounding age-related changes in expanded clonotypes. Compared with the aged group, the long-lived group had more naive CD4+ T cells, fewer expanded clones and increased TCR diversity, suggesting age selection. Because profiling used bulk unsorted PBMCs, naive and antigen-experienced compartments could not be compared conclusively.

This receptor chain uses TRBV7-9 and TRBJ1-4, with a tentative D gene TRBD1 over 6 matching bases. The TCR was taken from a man aged 18-30 years in good health. Material for sequencing was blood. The sequenced DNA is TGTGCCAGCAGCTTAGAGACAGGATGGAAGGAAAAACTGTTTTTT. Its translation reads: CASSLETGWKEKLFF.